The clone carrying this TCR beta chain has more than one count but fewer than ten. Its target is not known. The donor group consisted entirely of healthy Caucasians. The V and J ends lost 0 bases and 0 bases, in that order; junction bases with no gene match: 7. The CDR3 consists of 18 residues. CDR1 SGHRS and CDR2 YFSETQ come from the germline V gene. This sample was included in a study of identical twins. Study observations and caveats: The models systematically underestimated how much out-of-frame TCR alpha was shared in monozygotic twins. Out-of-frame beta sequences exhibited a weaker degree of excess twin sharing.

TCRdb reanalysed the 5' RACE reads using MiXCR and keeps one entry per CDR3 protein. Of roughly 630,000 distinct CDR3 sequences in the sample, 7.1% were seen once. These same data were also listed under a study on yellow fever vaccine responses in identical twins. That report notes: A vaccine T cell response that seemed partly convergent and partly personalized was reported in twins.

Sequencing was done on a sample of PBMCs. The chain links TRBV5-1 to TRBJ2-1; 9 positions agree with TRBD1. This receptor was identified in a woman aged 18-29 years in good health. The CDR3: CASSLVDRGPSSYNEQFF. CDR3 DNA: TGCGCCAGCAGCTTGGTGGACAGGGGACCCAGCTCCTACAATGAGCAGTTCTTC.